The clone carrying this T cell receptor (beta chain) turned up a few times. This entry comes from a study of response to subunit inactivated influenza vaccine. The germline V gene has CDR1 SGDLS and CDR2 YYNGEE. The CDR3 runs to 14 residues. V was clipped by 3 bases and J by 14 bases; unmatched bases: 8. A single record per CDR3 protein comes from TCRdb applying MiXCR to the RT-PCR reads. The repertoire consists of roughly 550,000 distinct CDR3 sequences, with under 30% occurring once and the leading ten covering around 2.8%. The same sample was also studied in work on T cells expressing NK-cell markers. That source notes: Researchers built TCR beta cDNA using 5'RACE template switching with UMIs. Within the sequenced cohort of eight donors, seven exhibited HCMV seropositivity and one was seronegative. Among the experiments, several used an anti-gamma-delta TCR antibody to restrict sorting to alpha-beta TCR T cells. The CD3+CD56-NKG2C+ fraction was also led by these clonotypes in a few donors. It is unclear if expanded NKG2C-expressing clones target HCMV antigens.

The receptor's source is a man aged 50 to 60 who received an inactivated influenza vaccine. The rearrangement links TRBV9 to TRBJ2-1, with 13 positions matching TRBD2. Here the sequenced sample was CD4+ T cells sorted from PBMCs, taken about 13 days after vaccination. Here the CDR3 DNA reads TGTGCCAGCAGCGCCCAAATGACTAGCGGGAGGAAGTTCTTC. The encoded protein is CASSAQMTSGRKFF.